This T cell receptor (beta chain) appears in the sequencing data of a study of OX40 agonist ivuxolimab in advanced cancers. Study information: Partial response was recorded in three patients: one hepatocellular carcinoma and two cutaneous melanoma cases.

Study observations and caveats: Clonal expansion was among the lowest in partial responders at 0.1-3.0 mg/kg, especially CD8+. With doses of 0.1 to 3.0 mg/kg, CD4+ and CD8+ blood T cells had undergone clonal expansion by week 6.

Trimming removed 4 bases from V and 5 bases from J; junction bases left unmatched: 9. CDR1 and CDR2 from the germline V gene are SGHRS and YFSETQ. This CDR3 spans 15 amino acids. Comment on this clone: The antigen is undetermined.

The table came from immunoSEQ multiplex PCR; TCRdb's copy has only in-frame clones and leaves some out. The data contain some 41,000 clones, roughly nine tenths of them singletons. The source is an adult with an advanced solid tumor such as melanoma, head and neck, liver or kidney cancer. V gene TRBV5-1 combines with J gene TRBJ2-1, with 7 bases lining up with TRBD1. The input for sequencing was CD4+ or CD8+ T cells sorted from blood, taken in a trial of the OX40 agonist ivuxolimab. The CDR3 nucleotides are TGCGCCAGCAGCCCACAGGGGTCTCGGGACAATGAGCAGTTCTTC. Translating it yields CASSPQGSRDNEQFF.